This T cell receptor (beta chain) was obtained from a study of blood T cell repertoires in COVID-19. Looking at the study overall: Sources were T cells, B-cell-depleted T cells, or PBMCs; the material itself was cDNA or gDNA.

This clone was observed once. Libraries were prepared by immunoSEQ multiplex PCR; TCRdb keeps only in-frame clonotypes and omits some of them. The repertoire holds approximately 300,000 clones, more than 90% seen once, with roughly 20% in the top ten. Germline V CDR1 and CDR2: MDHEN, SYDVKM. With V trimmed by 4 bases and J by 7 bases, 2 bases remained unmatched. The CDR3 has 15 residues. The source of this sequence is a woman aged 25 to 39 who had recovered from COVID-19. The chain links TRBV28 to TRBJ2-1; 15 nucleotides agree with TRBD2. The sample was PBMCs or T cells enriched from blood (not recorded which). CDR3 sequence reads: CASSSGLAGGNEQFF. DNA of the CDR3: TGTGCCAGCAGTTCGGGACTAGCGGGAGGAAATGAGCAGTTCTTC.